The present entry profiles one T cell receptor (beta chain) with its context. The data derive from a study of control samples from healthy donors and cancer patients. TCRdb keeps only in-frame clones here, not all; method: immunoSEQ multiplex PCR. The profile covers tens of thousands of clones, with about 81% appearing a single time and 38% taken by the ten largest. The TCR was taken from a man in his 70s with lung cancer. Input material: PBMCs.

This CDR3 reads CASSRATDTQYF. The CDR3 DNA is TGTGCCAGTAGTCGGGCGACAGATACGCAGTATTTT. The chain couples TRBV19 to TRBJ2-3; D call uncertain. Trimming removed 5 bases from V and 3 bases from J, with 6 bases in between. This CDR3 has 12 amino acids. Germline CDR1 is LNHDA and CDR2 is SQIVND (reference sequence).